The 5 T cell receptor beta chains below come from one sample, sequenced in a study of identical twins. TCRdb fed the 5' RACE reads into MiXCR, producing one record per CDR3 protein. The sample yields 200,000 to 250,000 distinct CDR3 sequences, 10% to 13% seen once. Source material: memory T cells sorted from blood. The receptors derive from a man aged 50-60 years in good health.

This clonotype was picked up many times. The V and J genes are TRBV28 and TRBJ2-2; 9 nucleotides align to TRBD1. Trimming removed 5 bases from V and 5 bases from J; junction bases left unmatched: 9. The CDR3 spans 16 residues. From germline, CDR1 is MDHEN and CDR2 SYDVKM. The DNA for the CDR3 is TGTGCCAGCAGTCTAACCCGGGACAGGGTAACCGGGGAGCTGTTTTTT. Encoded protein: CASSLTRDRVTGELFF.

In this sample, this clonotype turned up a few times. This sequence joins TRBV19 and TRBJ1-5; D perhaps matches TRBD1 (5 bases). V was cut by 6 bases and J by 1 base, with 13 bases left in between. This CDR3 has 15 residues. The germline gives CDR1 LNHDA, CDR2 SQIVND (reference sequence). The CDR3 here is CASSRRDGSNQPQHF. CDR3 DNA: TGTGCCAGTAGCCGGCGGGACGGGAGCAATCAGCCCCAGCATTTT.

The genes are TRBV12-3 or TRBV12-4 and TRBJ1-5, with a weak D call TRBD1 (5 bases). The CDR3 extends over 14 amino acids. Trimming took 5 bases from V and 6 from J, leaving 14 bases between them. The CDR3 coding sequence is TGTGCCAGCAGTCATCGGGACTTCATTCAGCCCCAGCATTTT. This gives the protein CASSHRDFIQPQHF.

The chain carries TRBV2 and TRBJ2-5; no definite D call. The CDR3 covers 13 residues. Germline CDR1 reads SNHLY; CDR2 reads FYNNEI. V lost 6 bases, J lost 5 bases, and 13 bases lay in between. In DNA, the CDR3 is TGTGCCAGCAGCGGCGAACGGCGTGAGACCCAGTACTTC. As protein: CASSGERRETQYF.

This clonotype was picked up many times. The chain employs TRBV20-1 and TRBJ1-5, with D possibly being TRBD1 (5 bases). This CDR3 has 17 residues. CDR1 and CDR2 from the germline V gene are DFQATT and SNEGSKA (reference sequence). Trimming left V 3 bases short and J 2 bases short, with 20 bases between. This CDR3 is CSARFDRYSMGNQPQHF. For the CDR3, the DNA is TGCAGTGCTAGGTTCGACAGATACTCGATGGGCAATCAGCCCCAGCATTTT.